Listed here are 9 T cell receptor beta chains from one sample, sequenced in a study of T cell responses to AZD1222 COVID-19 vaccine. Sequencing used immunoSEQ multiplex PCR; TCRdb keeps in-frame clones, though not all of them. The sample carries roughly 100,000 clones, around 89% recorded once. The sample here was peripheral blood, taken on day 0 of AZD1222 vaccination. The receptor source for this set is an adult in good health.

The rearrangement links TRBV6-5 to TRBJ1-1; D gene uncertain. Germline V gives CDR1 MNHEY, CDR2 SVGAGI. The CDR3 is 13 amino acids. V lost 6 bases and J lost 1, with 9 bases in between. CDR3 residues: CASSLTGNTEAFF. CDR3 bases: TGTGCCAGCAGCCTTACCGGGAACACTGAAGCTTTCTTT.

The rearrangement joins TRBV18 to TRBJ1-1, with D hard to call. The ends were cut back, 0 bases at V and 4 bases at J, with 6 bases in the middle. CDR3 length equals 13 residues. Germline CDR1 is KGHSH and CDR2 is LQKENI. The CDR3 coding sequence is TGTGCCAGCTCACCACCTGGAATCACTGAAGCTTTCTTT. Translation gives CASSPPGITEAFF.

The CDR3 DNA follows: TGTGCCAGCAGCTTAGCTCGGGACACCACAACTAATGAAAAACTGTTTTTT. Translated: CASSLARDTTTNEKLFF. This chain connects TRBV11-2 to TRBJ1-4, with D possibly TRBD1 on 6 matching bases. The germline V gene encodes CDR1 SGHAT and CDR2 FQNNGV. This CDR3 region has 17 residues. The V end lost 1 base, the J end lost 0 bases, and 12 bases lay between the germline ends. The full variable domain, in which reference TRBV11-2 and TRBJ1-4 provide the parts outside the CDR3, is EAGVAQSPRYKIIEKRQSVAFWCNPISGHATLYWYQQILGQGPKLLIQFQNNGVVDDSQLPKDRFSAERLKGVDSTLKIQPAKLEDSAVYLCASSLARDTTTNEKLFFGSGTQLSVL.

V gene TRBV7-3 combines with J gene TRBJ2-5; 8 bases are a match to TRBD2. The CDR3 has 16 amino acids. CDR1 and CDR2 from the germline V gene are SGHTA and FQGTGA. The V and J ends lost 4 bases and 5 bases, in that order; junction bases with no gene match: 12. The CDR3 bases are TGTGCCAGCAGCTCTTCATTAGCGGGGTCCCTGGAGACCCAGTACTTC. Amino acid sequence: CASSSSLAGSLETQYF.

The rearrangement uses TRBV12-3 or TRBV12-4 and TRBJ1-2; D not resolved. Trimming removed 4 bases from V and 4 bases from J, with 10 bases in between. The CDR3 runs to 13 residues. The CDR3 here is CASSWEGGYGYTF. CDR3 nucleotides: TGTGCCAGCAGTTGGGAGGGAGGCTATGGCTACACCTTC.

Written as DNA, the CDR3 is TGTGCCAGCAGGGGCAACACAGATACGCAGTATTTT. Translation: CASRGNTDTQYF. This chain connects TRBV12-3 or TRBV12-4 to TRBJ2-3; D gene ambiguous. Trimming pared 6 bases from V and 2 bases from J, leaving 6 bases between. CDR3 size: 12 residues.

This clone was observed once. The same CDR3 also results from other DNA sequences found in this sample. The chain recombines TRBV5-1 with TRBJ2-3; D gene ambiguous. The length of the CDR3 is 14 residues. Trimming took 3 bases from V and 1 from J, leaving 9 bases between them. Germline-derived CDR1 and CDR2 are SGHRS and YFSETQ. The chain's CDR3 is CASSSGGGTDTQYF. The CDR3 DNA reads as TGCGCCAGCAGCTCCGGTGGGGGCACAGATACGCAGTATTTT.

This rearrangement joins TRBV4-2 to TRBJ1-1; D is unclear. Deletions cut 5 bases from V and 8 bases from J, with 15 bases between. Germline CDR1 and CDR2: LGHNA and YNFKEQ. The CDR3 loop spans 13 amino acids. The CDR3 DNA reads as TGTGCCAGCAGCAGGTTCCGAGAGGAGGAAGCTTTCTTT. It encodes CASSRFREEEAFF.

The V call is TRBV3-1 (or the pseudogene TRBV3-2), the J call TRBJ2-5; 13 bases fit TRBD2. The CDR3 sequence is 17 residues long. Trimming at V came to 1 base and at J to 6 bases, leaving 8 bases not matched to a gene. Germline V gene sequence: CDR1 LGHDT, CDR2 YNNKEL (reference sequence). The CDR3 protein is CASSQGLAGGGMKTQYF. DNA of the CDR3: TGTGCCAGCAGCCAAGGACTAGCGGGGGGAGGAATGAAGACCCAGTACTTC.